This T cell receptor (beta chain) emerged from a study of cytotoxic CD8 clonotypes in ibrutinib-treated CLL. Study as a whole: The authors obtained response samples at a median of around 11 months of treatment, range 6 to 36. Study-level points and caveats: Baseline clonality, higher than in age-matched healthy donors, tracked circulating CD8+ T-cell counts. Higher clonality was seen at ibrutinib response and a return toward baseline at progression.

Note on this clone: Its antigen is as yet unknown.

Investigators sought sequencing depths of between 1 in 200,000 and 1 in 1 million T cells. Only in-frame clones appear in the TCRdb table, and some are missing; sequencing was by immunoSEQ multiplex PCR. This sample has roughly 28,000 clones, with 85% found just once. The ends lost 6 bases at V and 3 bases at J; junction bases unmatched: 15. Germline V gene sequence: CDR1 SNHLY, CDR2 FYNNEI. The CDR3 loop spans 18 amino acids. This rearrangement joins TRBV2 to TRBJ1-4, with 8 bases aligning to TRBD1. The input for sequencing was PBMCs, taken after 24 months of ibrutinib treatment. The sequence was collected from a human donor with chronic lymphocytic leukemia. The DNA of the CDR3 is TGTGCCAGCAGATACCAGGGGGCGCTGGCCGCGGCTAATGAAAAACTGTTTTTT. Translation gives CASRYQGALAAANEKLFF.